A selection of T cell receptor beta chains follows, all from one sample in a study of long-term antiretroviral therapy in people with HIV. The table came from immunoSEQ multiplex PCR; TCRdb's copy has only in-frame clones and leaves some out. Of tens of thousands of clones detected, around four fifths appear once; the ten largest clones hold less than 25%. Material: unsorted PBMCs, obtained 0.4 years after starting antiretroviral therapy. These receptors were obtained from a man in his forties or fifties with HIV. The conserved cysteine and the conserved F or W are not part of the CDR3 here. The order of the fields is D gene, V gene, CDR3 protein. The D gene is left open where the match is weak.

>TRBD1|TRBV10-3
AISERGLSTEAF
>NA|TRBV5-1
ASSLDRGTEAF
>NA|TRBV5-1
ASSPGTPSYEQY
>NA|TRBV29-1
SAVGTEAF
>TRBD1|TRBV7-3
ASSLTGGKGQASYGYT
>TRBD2|TRBV5-1
ASTLTSGVQETQY
>NA|TRBV7-3
ASSSQGGGTEAF
>NA|TRBV19
ASRRRDTYEQY
>NA|TRBV7-2
ASSVQGYSPLH
>NA|TRBV6-6
ASSYSKNSYEQY
>TRBD1|TRBV7-2
ASSRDSSTSGNTIY
>NA|TRBV11-2
ASSLGEAQREKLF
>TRBD2|TRBV7-2
ASSLATGGLTDTQY
>NA|TRBV7-9
ALGGNTIY
>NA|TRBV14
ASSQVVAGHYT
>NA|TRBV30
AWSVGVDQPQH
>NA|TRBV27
ASSLIGDSYEQY